A single sample gave rise to the 31 T cell receptor beta chains below, sequenced in a study of cytotoxic CD8 clonotypes in ibrutinib-treated CLL. TCRdb's copy holds only in-frame clones and misses some; the assay was immunoSEQ multiplex PCR. The data contain more than 200,000 clones, roughly 70% of them singletons. Source: PBMCs, taken after 24 months of ibrutinib treatment. The receptors here all came from a human donor with chronic lymphocytic leukemia.

In its sample, this clone was seen a few times. The chain recombines TRBV9 with TRBJ2-3; D gene uncertain. CDR3 length: 13 residues. Trimming cost V 0 bases and J 4 bases, with 6 bases left between them. Per the germline V gene, CDR1 is SGDLS and CDR2 is YYNGEE. The CDR3 coding sequence is TGTGCCAGCAGCGTAGGGCCGCCAGATACGCAGTATTTT. Protein product: CASSVGPPDTQYF.

The V call is TRBV5-1, the J call TRBJ1-5; a possible D gene is TRBD1 (5 bases). The germline V gene encodes CDR1 SGHRS and CDR2 YFSETQ. V dropped 2 bases and J dropped 7 bases, with 10 bases sitting between them. This CDR3 region has 13 residues. This CDR3 is CASSLGVDQPQHF. CDR3 DNA: TGCGCCAGCAGCTTAGGGGTGGACCAGCCCCAGCATTTT.

The rearrangement uses TRBV9 and TRBJ2-2; D is unresolved. Between the trimmed V and J ends, which lost 0 bases and 6 bases, there was a span of 9 bases. The CDR3 extends over 14 amino acids. The germline gives CDR1 SGDLS, CDR2 YYNGEE. The CDR3 here is CASSVGLVSGELFF. CDR3 DNA: TGTGCCAGCAGCGTAGGATTGGTGTCCGGGGAGCTGTTTTTT.

The chain joins TRBV5-1 to TRBJ2-1; D is ambiguous. The CDR3 covers 11 residues. Germline V lookup: CDR1 SGHRS, CDR2 YFSETQ. Trimming stripped 2 bases from V and 15 bases from J, with 12 bases between. The CDR3 here is CASSFEQLRFF. CDR3 DNA sequence: TGCGCCAGCAGCTTCGAACAGCTTCGGTTCTTC.

This chain joins TRBV19 and TRBJ2-1; 7 bases are a match to TRBD2. CDR1 and CDR2 (germline): LNHDA, SQIVND (reference sequence). The junction had 9 bases not matched to a gene; V was cut back by 4 bases and J by 0 bases. The CDR3 is 17 residues long. The CDR3 nucleotides read TGTGCCAGTAGTACAATAGCGGGCCCTTTCTCCTACAATGAGCAGTTCTTC. It is translated as CASSTIAGPFSYNEQFF.

This sequence joins TRBV7-2 and TRBJ2-7; TRBD1 or TRBD2 may be the D gene (6 bases each). The germline V and J ends were trimmed by 10 bases and 0 bases, with 13 bases remaining between them. The CDR3 length is 13 residues. Germline CDR1 and CDR2: SGHTA and FQGNSA. In DNA, the CDR3 is TGTGCCATAGGGGGGAGGAACTCCTACGAGCAGTACTTC. Translation gives CAIGGRNSYEQYF.

This chain uses TRBV18 with TRBJ1-5; no clear D. The CDR3 loop spans 15 amino acids. From germline, CDR1 is KGHSH and CDR2 LQKENI. Trimming took off 1 base at V and 1 base at J, with 8 bases between the two ends. The CDR3 DNA sequence: TGTGCCAGCTCACCACGAGGAGGGAGCAATCAGCCCCAGCATTTT. Protein product: CASSPRGGSNQPQHF.

The V and J genes are TRBV10-3 and TRBJ2-7; TRBD2 matches at 8 bases. The CDR3 totals 14 residues. The germline V gene encodes CDR1 ENHRY and CDR2 SYGVKD. V shed 2 bases, J shed 5 bases, and the junction held 5 bases outside the gene matches. The CDR3 loop reads CAISEREGLDEQYF. The CDR3 DNA follows: TGTGCCATCAGTGAGCGGGAGGGCCTTGACGAGCAGTACTTC.

This sequence joins TRBV14 and TRBJ1-2; a weak D match, TRBD1 (5 bases). This CDR3 has 14 residues. In germline, CDR1 is SGHDN, CDR2 FVKESK. Trimming removed 1 base at V and 4 bases at J, with 10 bases between. This CDR3 reads CASSQAQDGYGYTF. Written as DNA, the CDR3 is TGTGCCAGCAGCCAAGCACAGGATGGCTATGGCTACACCTTC.

The rearrangement links TRBV5-8 to TRBJ1-1; TRBD1 is a possible D gene (5 bases). The V gene's germline CDR1 is SGHTS and CDR2 YDEGEE. There are 16 residues in the CDR3. The V end was cut by 4 bases, the J end by 6 bases, with 22 bases between. CDR3 loop: CASSIRGDGVRAEAFF. In nucleotides, the CDR3 is TGTGCCAGCAGCATACGGGGGGACGGGGTTCGGGCTGAAGCTTTCTTT.

The rearrangement links TRBV28 to TRBJ2-7; no definite D call. The CDR3 covers 17 residues. Germline CDR1 MDHEN, CDR2 SYDVKM. V was clipped by 4 bases and J by 0 bases, with 19 bases between them. The DNA for the CDR3 is TGTGCCAGCAGTTCCCCAGCTTTGGTGGGTAGCTCCTACGAGCAGTACTTC. Encoded protein: CASSSPALVGSSYEQYF.

The CDR3 DNA is TGTGCCAGCAGCCCCCTTGGGGGCACCGGGGAGCTGTTTTTT. Residues: CASSPLGGTGELFF. V and J are TRBV28 and TRBJ2-2; D tentatively reads TRBD1 or TRBD2 (5 bases each). Germline V CDR1 and CDR2: MDHEN, SYDVKM. Deletions cut 6 bases from V and 4 bases from J, with 12 bases between. The CDR3 spans 14 residues.

The rearrangement uses TRBV27 and TRBJ1-5; D unclear. This CDR3 has 15 residues. V dropped 5 bases and J dropped 6 bases, with 17 bases sitting between them. The germline gives CDR1 MNHEY, CDR2 SMNVEV (reference sequence). The CDR3 loop reads CASSPEDGSSQPQHF. Here the CDR3 DNA reads TGTGCCAGCAGTCCCGAGGACGGGTCGAGTCAGCCCCAGCATTTT.

V usage is TRBV25-1 and J usage is TRBJ2-1; 7 nucleotides line up with TRBD1. The CDR3 has 16 residues. Trimming cost V 3 bases and J 1 base; bases outside gene matches: 6. Germline V CDR1 and CDR2: MGHDK, SYGVNS. The CDR3 DNA reads as TGTGCCAGCAGTGATTTGACAGGGCATTCCTACAATGAGCAGTTCTTC. It encodes CASSDLTGHSYNEQFF. Full variable domain (missing parts from reference TRBV25-1 and TRBJ2-1): EADIYQTPRYLVIGTGKKITLECSQTMGHDKMYWYQQDPGMELHLIHYSYGVNSTEKGDLSSESTVSRIRTEHFPLTLESARPSHTSQYLCASSDLTGHSYNEQFFGPGTRLTVL.

The chain is built from TRBV7-6 and TRBJ2-2, with 8 nucleotides matching TRBD2. This CDR3 is built from 16 residues. Germline V gene data show CDR1 as SGHVS and CDR2 as FNYEAQ. V dropped 3 bases and J dropped 5; count of bases not matched to a gene: 8. The CDR3 region has the DNA TGTGCCAGCAGCTTCCCCGGGGGGGCGAGTACCGGGGAGCTGTTTTTT. Its translation is CASSFPGGASTGELFF. The full variable domain, rest sourced from reference TRBV7-6 and TRBJ2-2, is GAGVSQSPRYKVTKRGQDVALRCDPISGHVSLYWYRQALGQGPEFLTYFNYEAQQDKSGLPNDRFSAERPEGSISTLTIQRTEQRDSAMYRCASSFPGGASTGELFFGEGSRLTVL.

The rearrangement uses TRBV15 and TRBJ2-1; maybe TRBD2 (6 bases). The V gene lost 3 bases and the J gene lost 4 bases, with 16 bases spanning the gap. Germline V gene data show CDR1 as LNHNV and CDR2 as YYDKDF (reference sequence). The CDR3 runs 16 residues. The CDR3: CATSSASGVRYNEQFF. CDR3 bases: TGTGCCACCAGCAGTGCCTCGGGGGTCCGTTACAATGAGCAGTTCTTC.

V and J are TRBV27 and TRBJ2-5, with D perhaps given as TRBD1 or TRBD2 (5 bases each). V was cut by 4 bases and J by 10 bases, with 13 bases left in between. Germline V gene data show CDR1 as MNHEY and CDR2 as SMNVEV (reference sequence). The CDR3 spans 12 residues. CDR3 nucleotide sequence: TGTGCCAGCAGTTCCGGGACCTCGGTCCAGTACTTC. As protein: CASSSGTSVQYF.

A single count supports this clone. V is TRBV4-1 and J is TRBJ2-2; 7 bases align to TRBD1. V was pared by 5 bases and J by 2 bases, with 5 bases of the junction left unmatched. Germline loops: CDR1 MGHRA, CDR2 YSYEKL. There are 15 residues in the CDR3. The CDR3 region has the DNA TGCGCCAGCAGCTTCCGGGACAGAAACACCGGGGAGCTGTTTTTT. It specifies CASSFRDRNTGELFF.

This chain connects TRBV27 to TRBJ2-7; no reliable D call. Germline CDR1 reads MNHEY; CDR2 reads SMNVEV (reference sequence). V shed 2 bases and J shed 9 bases, with 14 bases lying between them. This CDR3 has 13 residues. The chain's CDR3 is CASSLRRSGRQYF. Written as DNA, the CDR3 is TGTGCCAGCAGTTTAAGAAGGTCTGGTCGGCAGTACTTC.

The V call is TRBV5-1, the J call TRBJ2-3; TRBD2 might be the D (5 bases). CDR1 and CDR2 (germline): SGHRS, YFSETQ. Trimming removed 0 bases from V and 2 bases from J, with 10 bases in between. This CDR3 has 15 residues. DNA for the CDR3: TGCGCCAGCAGCTTGGTTCGGGATCTCACAGATACGCAGTATTTT. Amino acid sequence: CASSLVRDLTDTQYF.

This chain uses TRBV27 with TRBJ1-5; D uncertain. CDR1 and CDR2 from the germline V gene are MNHEY and SMNVEV (reference sequence). V was cut by 2 bases and J by 3 bases, with 8 bases left in between. The CDR3 has 14 residues. The CDR3 protein is CASSLKGDNQPQHF. The CDR3 bases are TGTGCCAGCAGTTTAAAGGGAGACAATCAGCCCCAGCATTTT.

This clone has more than one count but fewer than ten. This chain links TRBV11-2 with TRBJ1-2; D unresolved. The germline gives CDR1 SGHAT, CDR2 FQNNGV. The CDR3 runs 13 residues. V dropped 1 base and J dropped 4 bases, with 7 bases sitting between them. The CDR3 sequence is CASSLAQRYGYTF. DNA for the CDR3: TGTGCCAGCAGCTTAGCGCAGCGCTATGGCTACACCTTC.

The CDR3 bases are TGTGCCAGCAGCTTGGACGGGAGTAGAGGGGATACGCAGTATTTT. Translating it yields CASSLDGSRGDTQYF. The chain links TRBV7-3 to TRBJ2-3; the D gene is possibly TRBD2 (6 bases). Germline CDR1 reads SGHTA; CDR2 reads FQGTGA. The CDR3 covers 15 residues. V lost 3 bases, J lost 6 bases, and 16 bases lay in between.

This chain joins TRBV19 and TRBJ2-1; the match to TRBD1 covers 7 bases. CDR1 and CDR2 from the germline V gene are LNHDA and SQIVND (reference sequence). The CDR3 runs to 13 residues. The J segment lost 6 bases and the V segment lost 3 bases, leaving 2 bases of the junction unmatched. The CDR3 here is CASSISGGNEQFF. In DNA, the CDR3 is TGTGCCAGTAGTATCTCAGGGGGCAATGAGCAGTTCTTC.

The CDR3 nucleotides read TGTGCCACCTTCTCCCGGGGGGTGGATACGCAGTATTTT. This gives the protein CATFSRGVDTQYF. This chain uses TRBV6-6 with TRBJ2-3; 7 bases map to TRBD2. The junction had 10 bases not matched to a gene; V was cut back by 10 bases and J by 6 bases. CDR1 is MNHNY and CDR2 is SVGAGI in the germline V gene (reference sequence). This CDR3 is 13 amino acids long.

This clone was seen once. The CDR3 coding sequence is TGTGCCAGCAGCTCCCAAGGGGGCGACGATACGCAGTATTTT. Its protein product is CASSSQGGDDTQYF. The J gene is TRBJ2-3, the V gene TRBV7-2; TRBD1 aligns across 7 bases. The junction had 7 bases not matched to a gene; V was cut back by 4 bases and J by 6 bases. This CDR3 has 14 residues. The germline gives CDR1 SGHTA, CDR2 FQGNSA.

The chain couples TRBV7-8 to TRBJ2-1; D is ambiguous. V lost 4 bases and J 7 bases, leaving 8 bases between the germline ends. The CDR3 length is 12 residues. Germline loops: CDR1 SGHVS, CDR2 FQNEAQ. The CDR3: CASSSQMNEQFF. The CDR3 nucleotides are TGTGCCAGCAGCTCTCAGATGAATGAGCAGTTCTTC.

This chain uses TRBV28 with TRBJ1-4; the match to TRBD1 covers 9 bases. The CDR3 is made up of 14 amino acids. Trimming cost V 6 bases and J 8 bases; bases outside gene matches: 7. CDR1 and CDR2 (germline): MDHEN, SYDVKM. For the CDR3, the DNA is TGTGCCAGCAGAGATGGGACAGGGAGCGAAAAACTGTTTTTT. It yields the protein CASRDGTGSEKLFF.

The chain couples TRBV10-1 to TRBJ2-7, with D possibly TRBD1 on 7 matching bases. This CDR3 region has 15 residues. Germline assignment: CDR1 WNHNN and CDR2 SYGVQD (reference sequence). The germline V and J ends were trimmed by 0 bases and 6 bases, with 15 bases remaining between them. CDR3 nucleotide sequence: TGCGCCAGCAGTGAGTCGTACAGGGGAGGAGGCGAGCAGTACTTC. This gives the protein CASSESYRGGGEQYF.

The J gene is TRBJ2-2, the V gene TRBV10-3, with no clear D. Germline-derived CDR1 and CDR2 are ENHRY and SYGVKD. V dropped 0 bases and J dropped 0 bases, with 11 bases sitting between them. This CDR3 is 17 amino acids long. The CDR3 bases are TGTGCCATCAGTGAGTCTAGTGGTGGGACGAACACCGGGGAGCTGTTTTTT. It translates to CAISESSGGTNTGELFF.

This sequence joins TRBV6-5 and TRBJ2-1; no clear D. The CDR3 covers 13 residues. The V gene lost 4 bases and the J gene lost 5 bases, with 9 bases spanning the gap. The germline V gene has CDR1 MNHEY and CDR2 SVGAGI. The CDR3 sequence is CASSSLEHNEQFF. The CDR3 coding sequence is TGTGCCAGCAGTTCGCTAGAGCACAATGAGCAGTTCTTC.